These 30 T cell receptor beta chains were sequenced from one sample in a study of T cells in localized non-small cell lung cancer. Some clones are missing from TCRdb's copy, which holds only in-frame ones; the method was immunoSEQ multiplex PCR. Of about 35,000 clones in the sample, under 95% are singletons; the top ten hold around 11%. Sequences were derived from peripheral blood mononuclear cells, sampled before any cancer treatment. The receptors were sampled from an older female donor with stage II lung adenocarcinoma.

V gene TRBV14 combines with J gene TRBJ2-3; D possibly corresponds to TRBD2 (6 bases). The germline V and J ends were trimmed by 3 bases and 2 bases, with 15 bases remaining between them. CDR1 and CDR2 (germline): SGHDN, FVKESK. This CDR3 has 16 amino acids. This chain's CDR3 is CASSQDGTFTTDTQYF. In DNA form, the CDR3 reads TGTGCCAGCAGCCAGGACGGGACTTTTACCACAGATACGCAGTATTTT.

The chain is built from TRBV27 and TRBJ1-1; D is possibly TRBD1 (5 bases). The CDR3 length is 13 residues. CDR1 is MNHEY and CDR2 is SMNVEV in the germline V gene (reference sequence). V was shortened by 3 bases and J by 5 bases, with 10 bases between the two germline ends. CDR3 protein: CASSLTVKTEAFF. As DNA, the CDR3 is TGTGCCAGCAGTTTGACAGTAAAAACTGAAGCTTTCTTT.

V usage is TRBV5-1 and J usage is TRBJ2-7; a weak D match, TRBD1 (5 bases). CDR3 size: 17 residues. Per germline, CDR1 SGHRS and CDR2 YFSETQ. V lost 0 bases, J lost 3 bases, and 19 bases lay in between. The CDR3 here is CASSLAKGQATGYEQYF. The CDR3 nucleotides read TGCGCCAGCAGCTTGGCAAAGGGGCAGGCTACAGGCTACGAGCAGTACTTC.

The rearrangement uses TRBV19 and TRBJ2-7; no clear D. The germline V gene has CDR1 LNHDA and CDR2 SQIVND (reference sequence). Trimming left V 7 bases short and J 2 bases short, with 12 bases between. The CDR3 is 13 amino acids. The CDR3 nucleotides are TGTGCCAGTAAAGACCAGAAAACCTACGAGCAGTACTTC. This encodes CASKDQKTYEQYF.

The rearrangement links TRBV11-3 to TRBJ1-1, with D uncertain. The CDR3 is made up of 14 amino acids. Germline lookup yields CDR1 SGHNT and CDR2 YENEEA. V lost 1 base and J 5 bases, leaving 11 bases between the germline ends. CDR3 loop: CASSLGGVWTEAFF. In DNA form, the CDR3 reads TGTGCCAGCAGCTTAGGCGGGGTGTGGACTGAAGCTTTCTTT. The variable domain in full, completed from reference TRBV11-3 and TRBJ1-1, reads EAGVVQSPRYKIIEKKQPVAFWCNPISGHNTLYWYLQNLGQGPELLIRYENEEAVDDSQLPKDRFSAERLKGVDSTLKIQPAELGDSAVYLCASSLGGVWTEAFFGQGTRLTVV.

This clone was seen more than once but under ten times. CDR3 in DNA: TGTGCCAGCAGCGCCGAGATTAATTCACCCCTCCACTTT. Translated, it gives CASSAEINSPLHF. This chain connects TRBV9 to TRBJ1-6, with D hard to call. V lost 3 bases to trimming and J lost 6 bases, with 7 bases between them. The germline CDR1 and CDR2 sequences are SGDLS and YYNGEE. The CDR3 length is 13 residues.

The J gene is TRBJ1-1, the V gene TRBV29-1; D remains ambiguous. V was pared by 3 bases and J by 3 bases, with 11 bases between. This CDR3 region has 13 residues. Germline loops: CDR1 SQVTM, CDR2 ANQGSEA. The CDR3 nucleotides read TGCAGCGTTGATTTAGGATGGGACACTGAAGCTTTCTTT. The encoded protein is CSVDLGWDTEAFF.

This chain links TRBV7-8 with TRBJ1-1, with D possibly being TRBD1 (6 bases). The length of the CDR3 is 14 residues. Germline lookup yields CDR1 SGHVS and CDR2 FQNEAQ. V dropped 0 bases and J dropped 5 bases, with 10 bases sitting between them. CDR3 nucleotide sequence: TGTGCCAGCAGCTTAGCGCTTCAGGGGACTGAAGCTTTCTTT. This translates into CASSLALQGTEAFF.

The rearrangement links TRBV28 to TRBJ2-6, with D uncertain. Germline V gives CDR1 MDHEN, CDR2 SYDVKM. With 2 bases removed from V and 0 bases from J, the gap between germline ends came to 8 bases. The CDR3 runs to 16 residues. CDR3: CASSLPESSGANVLTF. CDR3 nucleotides: TGTGCCAGCAGTTTACCTGAGAGCTCTGGGGCCAACGTCCTGACTTTC.

V gene TRBV28 combines with J gene TRBJ2-3; unclear D gene. Germline V gives CDR1 MDHEN, CDR2 SYDVKM. The CDR3 runs 15 residues. The V end lost 5 bases, the J end lost 2 bases, and 14 bases lay between the germline ends. The CDR3 sequence: CASSQPDLFTDTQYF. The CDR3 nucleotides read TGTGCCAGCAGTCAGCCCGACCTATTCACAGATACGCAGTATTTT.

The rearrangement joins TRBV7-2 to TRBJ2-1; D not certain. Germline V lookup: CDR1 SGHTA, CDR2 FQGNSA. The CDR3 contains 15 residues. The V gene lost 2 bases and the J gene lost 6 bases, with 14 bases spanning the gap. The CDR3 protein is CASSLKVLEFNEQFF. The CDR3, as DNA: TGTGCCAGCAGCTTAAAGGTTTTGGAATTCAATGAGCAGTTCTTC.

The chain links TRBV5-1 to TRBJ2-3; D uncertain. CDR1 is SGHRS, CDR2 YFSETQ, per germline. V lost 0 bases and J 5 bases, leaving 7 bases between the germline ends. There are 13 residues in the CDR3. The CDR3 loop is CASSLGAEDTQYF. DNA of the CDR3: TGCGCCAGCAGCTTGGGCGCTGAAGATACGCAGTATTTT.

The chain is built from TRBV2 and TRBJ2-3; D remains unclear. CDR1 is SNHLY, CDR2 FYNNEI, per germline. V was cut by 6 bases and J by 0 bases, with 7 bases left in between. The CDR3 length is 13 residues. The CDR3 DNA follows: TGTGCCAGCAGCTTCTCTAGCACAGATACGCAGTATTTT. It codes for CASSFSSTDTQYF. The whole variable domain, filled in from reference TRBV2 and TRBJ2-3, reads EPEVTQTPSHQVTQMGQEVILRCVPISNHLYFYWYRQILGQKVEFLVSFYNNEISEKSEIFDDQFSVERPDGSNFTLKIRSTKLEDSAMYFCASSFSSTDTQYFGPGTRLTVL.

V gene TRBV27 combines with J gene TRBJ2-2; TRBD1 matches 8 bases. The J segment lost 5 bases and the V segment lost 5 bases, leaving 4 bases of the junction unmatched. Germline V gene data show CDR1 as MNHEY and CDR2 as SMNVEV (reference sequence). The CDR3 covers 14 residues. CDR3 region: CASSHGQGTGELFF. CDR3 DNA: TGTGCCAGCAGTCATGGACAGGGAACCGGGGAGCTGTTTTTT.

The chain recombines TRBV19 with TRBJ2-7; D is uncertain. This CDR3 contains 13 residues. Per germline, CDR1 LNHDA and CDR2 SQIVND (reference sequence). V lost 2 bases, J lost 6 bases, and 11 bases lay in between. This CDR3 reads CASSIWPEGEQYF. CDR3 DNA: TGTGCCAGTAGTATATGGCCTGAAGGCGAGCAGTACTTC.

The V gene is TRBV7-9, the J gene TRBJ2-2, with D possibly being TRBD2 (5 bases). V was trimmed by 5 bases and J by 3 bases, leaving 16 bases between them. This CDR3 is built from 16 residues. Germline CDR1 reads SEHNR; CDR2 reads FQNEAQ (reference sequence). Written as DNA, the CDR3 is TGTGCCAGCAGCCCTTTGCGGGTGAGGTACACCGGGGAGCTGTTTTTT. This gives the protein CASSPLRVRYTGELFF.

This chain joins TRBV30 and TRBJ2-5; 8 positions match TRBD1. J was trimmed by 4 bases and V by 5 bases; bases with no gene match: 6. From germline, CDR1 is GTSNPN and CDR2 SVGIG (reference sequence). The CDR3 runs 13 residues. The CDR3 protein is CAWETQGAETQYF. CDR3 sequence (DNA): TGTGCCTGGGAAACTCAGGGGGCAGAGACCCAGTACTTC.

This rearrangement joins TRBV10-3 to TRBJ1-1; D perhaps matches TRBD1 (6 bases). The CDR3 is 13 amino acids. The V end lost 6 bases, the J end lost 1 base, and 9 bases lay between the germline ends. Germline assignment: CDR1 ENHRY and CDR2 SYGVKD. The CDR3 here is CAISPTGNTEAFF. In DNA form, the CDR3 reads TGTGCCATCAGCCCGACAGGGAACACTGAAGCTTTCTTT.

Notes on this clone: The junction and the germline gene differ at one end; a read error may be behind it. V gene TRBV5-1 combines with J gene TRBJ1-4, with D possibly being TRBD1 (5 bases). CDR3 length equals 14 residues. Germline V gene sequence: CDR1 SGHRS, CDR2 YFSETQ. The CDR3 region is CASREDRLNEKPFF. The CDR3 nucleotides read TGCGCCAGCAGAGAAGACAGATTAAATGAAAAACCGTTTTTT.

The rearrangement links TRBV7-9 to TRBJ1-4; D is possibly TRBD1 (6 bases). Trimming left V 5 bases short and J 1 base short, with 14 bases between. This CDR3 comprises 16 residues. Germline assignment: CDR1 SEHNR and CDR2 FQNEAQ (reference sequence). CDR3 DNA sequence: TGTGCCAGCAGCGGCCTGGGGGGCCGAACTAATGAAAAACTGTTTTTT. It translates to CASSGLGGRTNEKLFF.

The V and J genes are TRBV18 and TRBJ1-1; D is perhaps TRBD1 (6 bases). Germline assignment: CDR1 KGHSH and CDR2 LQKENI. There are 15 residues in the CDR3. V dropped 2 bases and J dropped 11 bases, with 21 bases sitting between them. CDR3 residues: CASSPSLGAPSGAFF. The CDR3 coding sequence is TGTGCCAGCTCACCATCCCTGGGGGCGCCCAGTGGGGCTTTCTTT.

The chain recombines TRBV11-3 with TRBJ2-3; D gene unclear. There are 13 residues in the CDR3. From germline, CDR1 is SGHNT and CDR2 YENEEA. With 2 bases removed from V and 6 bases from J, the gap between germline ends came to 9 bases. CDR3 sequence reads: CASSLREADTQYF. DNA for the CDR3: TGTGCCAGCAGCTTACGTGAGGCCGATACGCAGTATTTT.

V and J are TRBV30 and TRBJ1-1; no clear D gene. CDR3 length equals 12 residues. Germline values: CDR1 GTSNPN, CDR2 SVGIG (reference sequence). Trimming pared 0 bases from V and 4 bases from J, leaving 6 bases between. This CDR3 is CAWSVRATEAFF. DNA of the CDR3: TGTGCCTGGAGTGTCCGGGCCACTGAAGCTTTCTTT.

The chain uses TRBV19 and TRBJ2-3; D perhaps matches TRBD2 (6 bases). The germline gives CDR1 LNHDA, CDR2 SQIVND (reference sequence). This CDR3 comprises 13 residues. V was trimmed by 5 bases and J by 3 bases, leaving 9 bases between them. The CDR3 spells CASSPRGTDTQYF. CDR3 sequence (DNA): TGTGCCAGTAGTCCCCGGGGGACAGATACGCAGTATTTT.

The V gene is TRBV15, the J gene TRBJ2-5, with 12 bases matching TRBD1. Trimming removed 6 bases from V and 5 bases from J; junction bases left unmatched: 7. Germline V gene data show CDR1 as LNHNV and CDR2 as YYDKDF (reference sequence). The CDR3 sequence is 15 residues long. CDR3 sequence: CATRGRDRGPETQYF. CDR3 DNA: TGTGCCACCAGGGGCCGGGACAGGGGGCCGGAGACCCAGTACTTC.

The chain employs TRBV5-6 and TRBJ1-2; a weak D match, TRBD1 (5 bases). The CDR3 spans 14 residues. V lost 4 bases and J lost 3, with 13 bases in between. From germline, CDR1 is SGHDT and CDR2 YYEEEE. The CDR3 DNA follows: TGTGCCAGCAGCCCGGACATGTTTCACTATGGCTACACCTTC. Translating it yields CASSPDMFHYGYTF.

The chain couples TRBV7-2 to TRBJ1-4; maybe TRBD1 (6 bases). The V end lost 8 bases, the J end lost 8 bases, and 18 bases lay between the germline ends. The germline V gene has CDR1 SGHTA and CDR2 FQGNSA. The CDR3 covers 14 residues. The CDR3 sequence: CASRAIRGTEKLFF. DNA of the CDR3: TGTGCCAGCCGTGCGATCAGGGGAACCGAAAAACTGTTTTTT.

The chain recombines TRBV11-3 with TRBJ2-5; D gene uncertain. This CDR3 contains 13 residues. The V gene's germline CDR1 is SGHNT and CDR2 YENEEA. Trimming removed 1 base at V and 5 bases at J, with 8 bases between. The CDR3 region is CASSLGVSETQYF. The CDR3 bases are TGTGCCAGCAGCTTAGGGGTATCGGAGACCCAGTACTTC. Variable domain in full (rest from reference TRBV11-3 and TRBJ2-5): EAGVVQSPRYKIIEKKQPVAFWCNPISGHNTLYWYLQNLGQGPELLIRYENEEAVDDSQLPKDRFSAERLKGVDSTLKIQPAELGDSAVYLCASSLGVSETQYFGPGTRLLVL.

The CDR3 bases are TGTGCCAGCAGCCCACCATTCGGGACTCAAGGTTTCTTT. This codes for CASSPPFGTQGFF. The genes are TRBV7-2 and TRBJ1-1; TRBD1 is a possible D gene (5 bases). This CDR3 comprises 13 residues. V was shortened by 5 bases and J by 13 bases, with 20 bases between the two germline ends. CDR1 and CDR2 from the germline V gene are SGHTA and FQGNSA. The whole variable domain, filled in from reference TRBV7-2 and TRBJ1-1, reads GAGVSQSPSNKVTEKGKDVELRCDPISGHTALYWYRQSLGQGLEFLIYFQGNSAPDKSGLPSDRFSAERTGGSVSTLTIQRTQQEDSAVYLCASSPPFGTQGFFGQGTRLTVV.

This sequence joins TRBV5-1 and TRBJ1-1; 7 positions match TRBD1. The CDR3 spans 13 residues. The junction had 3 bases not matched to a gene; V was cut back by 0 bases and J by 7 bases. Germline lookup yields CDR1 SGHRS and CDR2 YFSETQ. The CDR3 loop reads CASSLGQGGEAFF. CDR3 nucleotide sequence: TGCGCCAGCAGCTTGGGACAGGGAGGTGAAGCTTTCTTT.